The present TCR beta chain was sequenced within a study of cytomegalovirus exposure and HLA in healthy donors. Study background: Genotyping showed roughly 83% of 398 donors falling in the Caucasian-associated ancestry cluster. Findings and caveats of the study: Productive rates of about 87% or about 30% were seen for most TCR beta V segments in an earlier analysis.

Of note for this clone: What it binds is not known.

PCR was performed using 60 Vbeta and 13 Jbeta primers. The repertoire was sequenced with immunoSEQ multiplex PCR; TCRdb's copy has only in-frame clones and lacks some. The sample lists under 250,000 clones, 76% occurring once. Per germline, CDR1 SGHRS and CDR2 YFSETQ. V lost 4 bases and J lost 8; bases outside the gene matches: 6. CDR3 size: 13 residues. The sequence derives from a man aged 18 to 29 in good health and CMV-seronegative. The chain has TRBV5-1 and TRBJ2-1; 7 positions match TRBD2. The sequenced sample was PBMCs. The CDR3 bases are TGCGCCAGCAGCCGGGGACTAAGCGATGAGCAGTTCTTC. The encoded protein is CASSRGLSDEQFF.